Below are 13 T cell receptor beta chains sequenced from a single sample in a study of shared clonotypes between healthy human individuals. Assay: immunoSEQ multiplex PCR; the TCRdb copy retains only in-frame clones and omits some. The data contain 1,400,000 or so clones, less than 99% of them singletons. The specimen sequenced was naive CD4+ T cells sorted from blood. Indicated subset: CD45RA+ positively selected. The receptors here all came from a man aged 25-40 years in good health.

V usage is TRBV28 and J usage is TRBJ2-2, with 11 bases fitting TRBD2. This CDR3 contains 14 residues. V shed 6 bases, J shed 6 bases, and the junction held 3 bases outside the gene matches. CDR1 and CDR2 from the germline V gene are MDHEN and SYDVKM. The CDR3 nucleotides read TGTGCCAGCAGATTAGCGGGAGGGCCCGGGGAGCTGTTTTTT. This gives the protein CASRLAGGPGELFF.

This sequence joins TRBV2 and TRBJ1-2, with D perhaps matching TRBD1 (6 bases). Looked up from germline, CDR1 is SNHLY and CDR2 is FYNNEI. Trimming cost V 6 bases and J 7 bases, with 15 bases left between them. The CDR3 contains 13 residues. CDR3 sequence reads: CASSRQAQSGYTF. In nucleotides, the CDR3 is TGTGCCAGCAGCCGACAGGCCCAGAGTGGCTACACCTTC.

The rearrangement joins TRBV7-7 to TRBJ2-7; D tentatively reads TRBD1 or TRBD2 (5 bases each). Germline CDR1 reads SSHAT; CDR2 reads FNYEAQ (reference sequence). This CDR3 region has 14 residues. V lost 5 bases and J lost 4, with 15 bases in between. The CDR3 is CASSPGTGLYEQYF. The CDR3 bases are TGTGCCAGCAGCCCCGGGACCGGGCTTTACGAGCAGTACTTC.

The rearrangement uses TRBV5-3 and TRBJ1-1; D is undetermined. TRBV5-3 has ORF status, its function being uncertain. The CDR3 loop spans 12 amino acids. Trimming took 6 bases from V and 1 from J, leaving 7 bases between them. The CDR3 protein is CARNNTNTEAFF. In DNA form, the CDR3 reads TGTGCCAGAAACAATACGAACACTGAAGCTTTCTTT.

This chain uses TRBV7-6 with TRBJ2-1; tentative D call: TRBD1 (6 bases). The CDR3 length is 16 residues. Per germline, CDR1 SGHVS and CDR2 FNYEAQ. V lost 3 bases to trimming and J lost 0 bases, with 12 bases between them. The CDR3 nucleotides read TGTGCCAGCAGCTTCGGACAGACGAGCTCCTACAATGAGCAGTTCTTC. Its translation is CASSFGQTSSYNEQFF.

This chain joins TRBV15 and TRBJ1-1; no definite D call. Germline V gives CDR1 LNHNV, CDR2 YYDKDF (reference sequence). The CDR3 length is 18 residues. V was trimmed by 0 bases and J by 2 bases, leaving 19 bases between them. The CDR3 loop reads CATSRDIVAPETNTEAFF. The CDR3 DNA is TGTGCCACCAGCAGAGATATTGTGGCTCCGGAAACCAACACTGAAGCTTTCTTT.

This sequence joins TRBV5-1 and TRBJ2-7, with 14 bases that match TRBD2. Germline V gene data show CDR1 as SGHRS and CDR2 as YFSETQ. This CDR3 is built from 15 residues. Germline trimming cut 3 bases from V and 6 bases from J; bases unmatched to any gene: 5. CDR3 sequence (DNA): TGCGCCAGCAGCTACGGGACTAGCGGGAGCTCCGAGCAGTACTTC. Translating gives CASSYGTSGSSEQYF.

V usage is TRBV9 and J usage is TRBJ2-3; 10 bases fit TRBD2. Losses at the gene ends were 3 bases for V and 5 bases for J; bases not matched to a gene: 9. CDR3 length: 16 residues. CDR1 and CDR2 from the germline V gene are SGDLS and YYNGEE. The chain's CDR3 is CASSATAGGPLDTQYF. The CDR3 region has the DNA TGTGCCAGCAGCGCAACAGCGGGAGGGCCTTTAGATACGCAGTATTTT. The whole variable domain, filled in from reference TRBV9 and TRBJ2-3, reads DSGVTQTPKHLITATGQRVTLRCSPRSGDLSVYWYQQSLDQGLQFLIQYYNGEERAKGNILERFSAQQFPDLHSELNLSSLELGDSALYFCASSATAGGPLDTQYFGPGTRLTVL.

This rearrangement joins TRBV19 to TRBJ2-1; possible D gene TRBD1, 6 bases. The germline gives CDR1 LNHDA, CDR2 SQIVND (reference sequence). Trimming took off 5 bases at V and 1 base at J, with 18 bases between the two ends. The CDR3 extends over 17 amino acids. The CDR3: CASSPSGASRSYNEQFF. DNA of the CDR3: TGTGCCAGTAGTCCCTCAGGGGCTTCAAGATCCTACAATGAGCAGTTCTTC.

V gene TRBV29-1 combines with J gene TRBJ1-1, with TRBD1 matching over 7 bases. CDR3 length: 12 residues. Looked up from germline, CDR1 is SQVTM and CDR2 is ANQGSEA. V gave up 4 bases and J gave up 5 bases; unmatched junction bases: 4. The CDR3 bases are TGCAGCGTTGGACAGGGAGTGACTGAAGCTTTCTTT. Translated, it gives CSVGQGVTEAFF.

The chain is built from TRBV7-6 and TRBJ2-1; tentative D call: TRBD2 (5 bases). V gave up 6 bases and J gave up 6 bases, with 12 bases separating them. CDR1 SGHVS and CDR2 FNYEAQ come from the germline V gene. The CDR3 has 13 residues. CDR3 in amino acids: CASRDASSNEQFF. The CDR3 DNA sequence: TGTGCCAGCAGGGACGCTAGCAGCAATGAGCAGTTCTTC.

The chain joins TRBV4-3 to TRBJ2-2; the match to TRBD2 covers 7 bases. Trimming removed 0 bases from V and 4 bases from J; junction bases left unmatched: 23. The CDR3 consists of 22 residues. Per the germline V gene, CDR1 is LGHNA and CDR2 is YSLEER. The CDR3 protein is CASSQDIVGAGRLIWGTGELFF. CDR3 DNA sequence: TGCGCCAGCAGCCAAGATATAGTGGGAGCGGGGAGATTGATTTGGGGCACCGGGGAGCTGTTTTTT.

The chain uses TRBV2 and TRBJ1-3, with unresolved D. Germline V gene sequence: CDR1 SNHLY, CDR2 FYNNEI. The V and J ends lost 9 bases and 4 bases respectively, with 25 bases between them. This CDR3 spans 17 amino acids. This CDR3 reads CASRHLLKLEPGNTIYF. CDR3 coding DNA: TGTGCCAGTCGGCACCTACTCAAACTCGAGCCCGGAAACACCATATATTTT.